Following are 30 T cell receptor beta chains from one sample sequenced in a study of shared clonotypes between healthy human individuals. Only in-frame clones appear in the TCRdb table, and some are missing; sequencing was by immunoSEQ multiplex PCR. The sample consists of about 2.4 million clones, around nine tenths of them appearing once. The sequenced sample was naive CD4+ T cells sorted from blood. Documented subset: CD45RA+ positively selected. The receptors here all came from a man between 18 and 35 years old in good health.

The rearrangement uses TRBV30 and TRBJ2-7; TRBD1 or TRBD2 may be the D gene (5 bases each). The V and J ends lost 4 bases and 2 bases respectively, with 15 bases between them. Germline V gene lookup returns CDR1 GTSNPN and CDR2 SVGIG (reference sequence). This CDR3 is built from 14 residues. This CDR3 is CAWTMSQGAYEQYF. The DNA of the CDR3 is TGTGCCTGGACTATGTCCCAGGGAGCCTACGAGCAGTACTTC.

This clone occurred once. This sequence joins TRBV5-1 and TRBJ2-5; 9 nucleotides agree with TRBD2. The V and J ends lost 0 bases and 3 bases, in that order; junction bases with no gene match: 6. Germline values: CDR1 SGHRS, CDR2 YFSETQ. The CDR3 is made up of 16 amino acids. The CDR3: CASSLAGGGAKETQYF. As DNA, the CDR3 is TGCGCCAGCAGCTTGGCGGGCGGGGGGGCTAAAGAGACCCAGTACTTC.

The rearrangement links TRBV5-1 to TRBJ2-3; D is unclear. Germline CDR1 is SGHRS and CDR2 is YFSETQ. Trimming took 6 bases from V and 2 from J, leaving 16 bases between them. The CDR3 has 15 amino acids. The CDR3, as DNA: TGCGCCAGCACCGTGGGTTGGGGAAACACAGATACGCAGTATTTT. Translation gives CASTVGWGNTDTQYF.

Comment on this clone: The same CDR3 arises from other DNA sequences in this sample as well. CDR3 coding DNA: TGCGCCAGCAGCTTGGACAGGTCTTATAATTCACCCCTCCACTTT. Encoded protein: CASSLDRSYNSPLHF. V is TRBV5-1 and J is TRBJ1-6; D might be TRBD1 (5 bases). CDR1 and CDR2 from the germline V gene are SGHRS and YFSETQ. The CDR3 sequence is 15 residues long. V gave up 0 bases and J gave up 4 bases, with 8 bases separating them.

V is TRBV7-8 and J is TRBJ2-1, with 12 nucleotides matching TRBD2. V was clipped by 5 bases and J by 7 bases; unmatched bases: 6. The CDR3 has 15 amino acids. Looked up from germline, CDR1 is SGHVS and CDR2 is FQNEAQ. Here the CDR3 DNA reads TGTGCCAGCAGCCAACGACTAGCGGGAGCAAATGAGCAGTTCTTC. This sequence encodes CASSQRLAGANEQFF.

This clone was counted a single time. The chain uses TRBV2 and TRBJ2-1, with 7 bases matching TRBD2. CDR3 length: 17 amino acids. The junction had 15 bases not matched to a gene; V was cut back by 7 bases and J by 3 bases. Germline CDR1 is SNHLY and CDR2 is FYNNEI. For the CDR3, the DNA is TGTGCCAGCAAACCCACAGGAACCGCTAGCGGCTACAATGAGCAGTTCTTC. Encoded protein: CASKPTGTASGYNEQFF.

This clone is a singleton in its sample. The chain is built from TRBV7-2 and TRBJ2-3, with 9 positions matching TRBD1. CDR3 length equals 15 residues. V dropped 7 bases and J dropped 3; count of bases not matched to a gene: 8. Germline V gives CDR1 SGHTA, CDR2 FQGNSA. The CDR3 loop reads CASIPDRGRTDTQYF. The CDR3 DNA is TGTGCCAGCATCCCGGACAGGGGTAGGACAGATACGCAGTATTTT. The full variable domain, its missing parts supplied by reference TRBV7-2 and TRBJ2-3, is GAGVSQSPSNKVTEKGKDVELRCDPISGHTALYWYRQSLGQGLEFLIYFQGNSAPDKSGLPSDRFSAERTGGSVSTLTIQRTQQEDSAVYLCASIPDRGRTDTQYFGPGTRLTVL.

V is TRBV6-6 and J is TRBJ1-1; 7 nucleotides agree with TRBD1. This CDR3 spans 13 amino acids. CDR1 and CDR2 from the germline V gene are MNHNY and SVGAGI (reference sequence). Germline trimming cut 6 bases from V and 1 base from J; bases unmatched to any gene: 2. The CDR3 here is CASSDRANTEAFF. The CDR3 DNA follows: TGTGCCAGCAGCGACAGGGCGAACACTGAAGCTTTCTTT.

This rearrangement joins TRBV25-1 to TRBJ2-3; D is undetermined. The CDR3 consists of 14 residues. With 3 bases removed from V and 5 bases from J, the gap between germline ends came to 12 bases. Looked up from germline, CDR1 is MGHDK and CDR2 is SYGVNS. This CDR3 reads CASSDWQAEDTQYF. In DNA form, the CDR3 reads TGTGCCAGCAGTGATTGGCAGGCGGAAGATACGCAGTATTTT. Filled out from reference TRBV25-1 and TRBJ2-3, the complete variable domain reads EADIYQTPRYLVIGTGKKITLECSQTMGHDKMYWYQQDPGMELHLIHYSYGVNSTEKGDLSSESTVSRIRTEHFPLTLESARPSHTSQYLCASSDWQAEDTQYFGPGTRLTVL.

Regarding this clone: This sample also contains other DNA sequences that code for the same CDR3. The J gene is TRBJ2-1, the V gene TRBV5-1; D might be TRBD1 (6 bases). This CDR3 region has 15 residues. V was clipped by 0 bases and J by 1 base, with 8 bases between them. CDR1 and CDR2 (germline): SGHRS, YFSETQ. Here the CDR3 reads CASSLVQGSYNEQFF. The CDR3 region has the DNA TGCGCCAGCAGCTTGGTTCAGGGGTCCTACAATGAGCAGTTCTTC.

A word on this clone: Other DNA sequences in the sample encode the same CDR3. V is TRBV30 and J is TRBJ1-3; tentative D call: TRBD1 (6 bases). V was trimmed by 2 bases and J by 4 bases, leaving 9 bases between them. This CDR3 has 13 residues. Germline V lookup: CDR1 GTSNPN, CDR2 SVGIG (reference sequence). The CDR3 sequence: CAWSTGIGNTIYF. The CDR3 DNA follows: TGTGCCTGGAGTACAGGGATAGGAAACACCATATATTTT. The full variable domain, in which reference TRBV30 and TRBJ1-3 provide the parts outside the CDR3, is SQTIHQWPATLVQPVGSPLSLECTVEGTSNPNLYWYRQAAGRGLQLLFYSVGIGQISSEVPQNLSASRPQDRQFILSSKKLLLSDSGFYLCAWSTGIGNTIYFGEGSWLTVV.

This clone was recorded only once. This chain links TRBV11-2 with TRBJ2-7, with 8 bases aligning to TRBD2. The CDR3 loop spans 14 amino acids. Germline V gene data show CDR1 as SGHAT and CDR2 as FQNNGV. V was pared by 8 bases and J by 3 bases, with 9 bases of the junction left unmatched. The CDR3 DNA is TGTGCCAGCGGCGGGGTAGCGGGACTCTACGAGCAGTACTTC. Translated: CASGGVAGLYEQYF. The full variable domain, rest sourced from reference TRBV11-2 and TRBJ2-7, is EAGVAQSPRYKIIEKRQSVAFWCNPISGHATLYWYQQILGQGPKLLIQFQNNGVVDDSQLPKDRFSAERLKGVDSTLKIQPAKLEDSAVYLCASGGVAGLYEQYFGPGTRLTVT.

Only a few counts were recorded for this clone. The V gene is TRBV19, the J gene TRBJ1-1, with 9 bases aligning to TRBD1. The CDR3 runs 14 residues. Germline V gene sequence: CDR1 LNHDA, CDR2 SQIVND (reference sequence). The V and J ends lost 6 bases and 5 bases, in that order; junction bases with no gene match: 7. In DNA, the CDR3 is TGTGCCAGTAGCTCGACCGGGACAGGGACTGAAGCTTTCTTT. It specifies CASSSTGTGTEAFF.

A remark on this clone: The sample has other DNA sequences that encode this CDR3 too. The DNA for the CDR3 is TGCGCCAGCAGCCAAGGGGACAGGGGCACCGGGGAGCTGTTTTTT. It translates to CASSQGDRGTGELFF. This chain links TRBV4-1 with TRBJ2-2; 10 bases match TRBD1. The germline CDR1 and CDR2 sequences are MGHRA and YSYEKL. The V gene end was trimmed by 1 base and the J gene end by 4 bases; junction bases not matched to a gene: 0. This CDR3 region has 15 residues.

The rearrangement links TRBV5-1 to TRBJ2-2, with 8 positions matching TRBD1. This CDR3 spans 14 amino acids. Germline loops: CDR1 SGHRS, CDR2 YFSETQ. The junction had 6 bases not matched to a gene; V was cut back by 5 bases and J by 6 bases. CDR3 nucleotide sequence: TGCGCCAGCAGGCGGCAGGGGGCCGCCGGGGAGCTGTTTTTT. Translating it yields CASRRQGAAGELFF.

As regards this clone: An end of the junction does not agree with germline; a read error may underlie this. The CDR3 nucleotides are TGTGCCAGCAGTTCCGGGACTAGCGGGAACCCTATCTTC. This encodes CASSSGTSGNPIF. J is TRBJ2-1 and V is TRBV6-5; 13 bases agree with TRBD2. Germline values: CDR1 MNHEY, CDR2 SVGAGI. This CDR3 spans 13 amino acids.

V usage is TRBV7-2 and J usage is TRBJ1-2; TRBD1 agrees at 9 bases. The ends lost 2 bases at V and 6 bases at J; junction bases unmatched: 7. Germline CDR1 and CDR2: SGHTA and FQGNSA. The CDR3 is 15 residues long. For the CDR3, the DNA is TGTGCCAGCAGCTTACTCCGGGACAGGGCGAATGGCTACACCTTC. Translated, it gives CASSLLRDRANGYTF.

This clone appeared once. The chain couples TRBV19 to TRBJ2-4, with D hard to call. CDR1 and CDR2 (germline): LNHDA, SQIVND (reference sequence). V lost 1 base to trimming and J lost 1 base, with 5 bases between them. The CDR3 is made up of 14 amino acids. CDR3 protein: CASSIALAKNIQYF. For the CDR3, the DNA is TGTGCCAGTAGTATAGCCCTGGCCAAAAACATTCAGTACTTC.

In this sample, this clone turned up a few times. This chain joins TRBV7-9 and TRBJ1-1; D unresolved. The ends were cut back, 3 bases at V and 0 bases at J, with 11 bases in the middle. Germline V lookup: CDR1 SEHNR, CDR2 FQNEAQ (reference sequence). The CDR3 extends over 15 amino acids. DNA of the CDR3: TGTGCCAGCAGCTTCCCCGCAACACTGAACACTGAAGCTTTCTTT. This sequence encodes CASSFPATLNTEAFF.

The CDR3 bases are TGCGCCAGCAGCATGACGGACGGCGCTAACTATGGCTACACCTTC. Translating it yields CASSMTDGANYGYTF. This chain uses TRBV4-1 with TRBJ1-2; D gene ambiguous. Per the germline V gene, CDR1 is MGHRA and CDR2 is YSYEKL. Trimming pared 5 bases from V and 0 bases from J, leaving 13 bases between. The CDR3 has 15 residues.

The rearrangement joins TRBV9 to TRBJ2-3; 10 bases line up with TRBD2. The CDR3 spans 18 residues. Unmatched junction bases numbered 13, after V lost 0 bases and J lost 6 bases. Germline V gene sequence: CDR1 SGDLS, CDR2 YYNGEE. The CDR3 sequence is CASSVVPSGGPKADTQYF. The DNA of the CDR3 is TGTGCCAGCAGCGTAGTCCCTAGCGGGGGTCCTAAGGCGGATACGCAGTATTTT.

The J gene is TRBJ1-5, the V gene TRBV2; 9 nucleotides match TRBD1. CDR3 length: 14 residues. Germline V gene lookup returns CDR1 SNHLY and CDR2 FYNNEI. V lost 10 bases and J lost 0; bases outside the gene matches: 4. CDR3 DNA: TGTGCCACCAAACAGGGGGCTAGCAATCAGCCCCAGCATTTT. Translated, it gives CATKQGASNQPQHF.

The chain employs TRBV4-3 and TRBJ2-1; 7 bases align to TRBD2. The CDR3 is made up of 16 amino acids. V shed 0 bases and J 12 bases; nucleotides not matched to a gene: 14. The germline gives CDR1 LGHNA, CDR2 YSLEER. This chain's CDR3 is CASSQDRGSSGGMQFF. The CDR3 DNA sequence: TGCGCCAGCAGCCAAGATCGGGGTTCTAGCGGAGGGATGCAGTTCTTC.

This clone was recorded once. This rearrangement joins TRBV11-1 to TRBJ2-7; the D gene is possibly TRBD2 (7 bases). CDR1 is SGHAT and CDR2 is FQDESV in the germline V gene (reference sequence). The CDR3 consists of 14 residues. V lost 4 bases, J lost 3 bases, and 13 bases lay in between. CDR3 DNA: TGTGCCAGCAGCTCTCGGGGGGCTGTCTACGAGCAGTACTTC. Translation: CASSSRGAVYEQYF.

In its sample, this clone was seen once. V is TRBV19 and J is TRBJ1-6, with TRBD1 as a possible D gene (6 bases). The V end lost 6 bases, the J end lost 0 bases, and 12 bases lay between the germline ends. Per the germline V gene, CDR1 is LNHDA and CDR2 is SQIVND (reference sequence). The CDR3 spans 16 residues. The CDR3 DNA follows: TGTGCCAGTAGGACAACAGGGAGCTCCTATAATTCACCCCTCCACTTT. This codes for CASRTTGSSYNSPLHF.

The rearrangement links TRBV6-5 to TRBJ2-7; 7 bases align to TRBD2. The V gene's germline CDR1 is MNHEY and CDR2 SVGAGI. The junction had 10 bases not matched to a gene; V was cut back by 8 bases and J by 0 bases. The CDR3 length is 15 residues. CDR3 loop: CASGLDSGFSYEQYF. DNA of the CDR3: TGTGCCAGCGGACTCGATAGCGGGTTCTCCTACGAGCAGTACTTC.

The chain combines TRBV14 with TRBJ2-1, with D perhaps TRBD1 (6 bases). Germline-derived CDR1 and CDR2 are SGHDN and FVKESK. V gave up 2 bases and J gave up 4 bases, with 12 bases separating them. This CDR3 is built from 15 residues. The CDR3 loop is CASSQLGTSYNEQFF. The CDR3 DNA is TGTGCCAGCAGCCAATTAGGGACATCATACAATGAGCAGTTCTTC.

Here the CDR3 reads CASSGRRTDPMNTEAFF. Written as DNA, the CDR3 is TGTGCCAGCAGTGGTAGACGGACAGACCCTATGAACACTGAAGCTTTCTTT. V and J are TRBV2 and TRBJ1-1; D possibly corresponds to TRBD1 (6 bases). Germline CDR1 SNHLY, CDR2 FYNNEI. V was cut by 4 bases and J by 0 bases, with 18 bases left in between. This CDR3 has 17 amino acids.

V gene TRBV18 combines with J gene TRBJ2-1; D may be TRBD1 (6 bases). Trimming left V 8 bases short and J 9 bases short, with 20 bases between. CDR3 length: 14 residues. The germline gives CDR1 KGHSH, CDR2 LQKENI. CDR3 in amino acids: CASAAQGPAGEQFF. CDR3 nucleotides: TGTGCCAGCGCCGCTCAGGGGCCCGCCGGTGAGCAGTTCTTC.

This chain joins TRBV10-2 and TRBJ1-5, with D perhaps TRBD1 (6 bases). Germline CDR1 and CDR2: WSHSY and SAAADI. The CDR3 contains 18 residues. V gave up 4 bases and J gave up 0 bases, with 19 bases separating them. The CDR3 coding sequence is TGCGCCAGCAGTGGTCTGGGGGGACAAGCCATTAGCAATCAGCCCCAGCATTTT. Encoded protein: CASSGLGGQAISNQPQHF.